This T cell receptor beta chain derives from a study of T cell clonotyping in hematopoietic cell transplantation. The CDR3 consists of 15 residues. The germline V gene has CDR1 SGHNT and CDR2 YENEEA. With V trimmed by 5 bases and J by 4 bases, 7 bases remained unmatched. Method: immunoSEQ multiplex PCR; TCRdb's copy keeps in-frame clones and lacks some. The sample lists around 37,000 clones, approximately 95% occurring once. The source is a man under 40 in good health. Some clones in this sample may be carry-over from other donors' samples. Sequencing was carried out using peripheral blood mononuclear cells. This chain joins TRBV11-3 and TRBJ2-5, with 10 bases matching TRBD1. CDR3 residues: CASSLGTGERETQYF. CDR3 in DNA: TGTGCCAGCAGCCTCGGGACAGGGGAACGAGAGACCCAGTACTTC.